This T cell receptor (beta chain) was observed in a study of shared clonotypes between healthy human individuals. Using immunoSEQ multiplex PCR, the repertoire was profiled, and TCRdb retains in-frame clones only, with some absent. The sample includes over a million clones, about 80% of them seen just once. The CDR3 covers 14 residues. Germline V gene data show CDR1 as MDHEN and CDR2 as SYDVKM. V was trimmed by 6 bases and J by 0 bases, leaving 11 bases between them. This chain links TRBV28 with TRBJ1-1; D possibly corresponds to TRBD1 (6 bases). Sequenced sample: memory CD4+ T cells sorted from blood. As to subset: CD45RA-negative fraction. The clonotype was recovered from a man aged 18 to 29 in good health. Here the CDR3 DNA reads TGTGCCAGCAGAGCAGGGGTTATGAACACTGAAGCTTTCTTT. This translates into CASRAGVMNTEAFF.